The T cell receptor (beta chain) described here comes from a study of T cell clonotyping in hematopoietic cell transplantation. The study, taken as a whole, reports: Cells were unsorted, so CD4 and CD8 contributions were not separated. After transplant, recipient diversity fell while pathologically expanded clonotypes grew through day 180. Few recipient clonotypes overlapped donors; over 95% were de novo at given depth. Broader posttransplant TCR repertoire diversity was predicted by graft donor and pretransplant recipient Inverse Simpson Index values.

Sequencing was performed with immunoSEQ multiplex PCR; in TCRdb, only in-frame clones are kept and a portion is missing. The sample consists of approximately 17,000 clones, approximately 74% of them appearing once. Points on this clone: Its antigen remains unidentified.

Trimming removed 3 bases from V and 5 bases from J; junction bases left unmatched: 9. Looked up from germline, CDR1 is SGHDN and CDR2 is FVKESK. The CDR3 is made up of 15 amino acids. Source material: peripheral blood mononuclear cells. This TCR derives from a woman in her sixties or seventies in good health. Some clones in this sample may be carry-over from other donors' samples. This chain uses TRBV14 with TRBJ1-2; TRBD1 matches at 7 bases. CDR3 residues: CASSQLTGSDYGYTF. Written as DNA, the CDR3 is TGTGCCAGCAGCCAGTTGACAGGGTCAGATTATGGCTACACCTTC.